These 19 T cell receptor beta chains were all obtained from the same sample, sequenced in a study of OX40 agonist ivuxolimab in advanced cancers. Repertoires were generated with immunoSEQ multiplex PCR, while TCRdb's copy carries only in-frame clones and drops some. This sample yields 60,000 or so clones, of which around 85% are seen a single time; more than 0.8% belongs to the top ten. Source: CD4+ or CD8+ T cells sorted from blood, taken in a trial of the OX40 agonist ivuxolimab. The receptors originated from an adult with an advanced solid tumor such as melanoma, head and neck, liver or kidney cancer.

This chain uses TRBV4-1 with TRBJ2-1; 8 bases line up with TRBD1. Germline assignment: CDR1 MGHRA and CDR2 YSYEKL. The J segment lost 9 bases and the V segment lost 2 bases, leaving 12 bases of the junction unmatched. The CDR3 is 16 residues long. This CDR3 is CASSQPLRTGRVEQFF. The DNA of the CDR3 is TGCGCCAGCAGCCAACCCCTCCGGACAGGGCGGGTTGAGCAGTTCTTC.

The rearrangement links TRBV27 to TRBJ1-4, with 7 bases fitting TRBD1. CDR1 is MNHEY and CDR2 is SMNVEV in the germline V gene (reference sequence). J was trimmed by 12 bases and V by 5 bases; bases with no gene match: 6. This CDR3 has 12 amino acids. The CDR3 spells CASSPWTGQLFF. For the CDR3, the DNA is TGTGCCAGCAGTCCGTGGACAGGCCAACTGTTTTTT.

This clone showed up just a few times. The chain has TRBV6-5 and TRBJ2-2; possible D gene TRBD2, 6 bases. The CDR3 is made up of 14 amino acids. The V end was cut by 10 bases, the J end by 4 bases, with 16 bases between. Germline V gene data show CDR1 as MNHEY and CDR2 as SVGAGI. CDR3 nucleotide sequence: TGTGCCACCTCCCGGCAGGAGGGCACCGGGGAGCTGTTTTTT. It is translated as CATSRQEGTGELFF.

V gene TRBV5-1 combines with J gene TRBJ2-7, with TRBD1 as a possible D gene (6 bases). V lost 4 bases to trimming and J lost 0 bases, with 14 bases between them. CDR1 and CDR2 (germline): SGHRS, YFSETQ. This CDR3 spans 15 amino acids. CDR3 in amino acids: CASSPGTTLSYEQYF. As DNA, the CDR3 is TGCGCCAGCAGCCCCGGGACAACTCTCTCCTACGAGCAGTACTTC.

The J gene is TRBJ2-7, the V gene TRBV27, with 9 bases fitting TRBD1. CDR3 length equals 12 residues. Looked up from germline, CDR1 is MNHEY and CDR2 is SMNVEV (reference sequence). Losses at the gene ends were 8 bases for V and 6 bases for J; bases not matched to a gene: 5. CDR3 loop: CASGDRVSEQYF. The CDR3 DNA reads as TGTGCCAGCGGGGACAGGGTGAGCGAGCAGTACTTC.

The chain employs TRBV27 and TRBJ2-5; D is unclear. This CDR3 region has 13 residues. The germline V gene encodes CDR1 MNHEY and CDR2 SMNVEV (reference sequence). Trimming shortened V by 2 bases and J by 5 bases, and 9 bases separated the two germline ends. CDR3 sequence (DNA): TGTGCCAGCAGTTTACGCTTACGGGAGACCCAGTACTTC. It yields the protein CASSLRLRETQYF.

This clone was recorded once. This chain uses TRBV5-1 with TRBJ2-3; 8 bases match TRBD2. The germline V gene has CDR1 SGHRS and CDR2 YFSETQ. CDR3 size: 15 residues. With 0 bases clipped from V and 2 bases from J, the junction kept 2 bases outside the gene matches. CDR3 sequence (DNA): TGCGCCAGCAGCTTGGTTAGCGGGGCCACAGATACGCAGTATTTT. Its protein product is CASSLVSGATDTQYF.

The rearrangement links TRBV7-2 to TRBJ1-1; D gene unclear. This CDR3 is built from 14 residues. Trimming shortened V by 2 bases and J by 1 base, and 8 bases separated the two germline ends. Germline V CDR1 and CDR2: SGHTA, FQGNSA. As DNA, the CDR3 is TGTGCCAGCAGCTTATCGTGGGAGAACACTGAAGCTTTCTTT. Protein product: CASSLSWENTEAFF.

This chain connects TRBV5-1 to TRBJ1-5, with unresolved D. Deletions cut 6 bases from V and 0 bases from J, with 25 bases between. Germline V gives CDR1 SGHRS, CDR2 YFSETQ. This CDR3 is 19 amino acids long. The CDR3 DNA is TGCGCCAGCATCTTCCTAAACGGCGGACGGACTAATAGCAATCAGCCCCAGCATTTT. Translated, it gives CASIFLNGGRTNSNQPQHF.

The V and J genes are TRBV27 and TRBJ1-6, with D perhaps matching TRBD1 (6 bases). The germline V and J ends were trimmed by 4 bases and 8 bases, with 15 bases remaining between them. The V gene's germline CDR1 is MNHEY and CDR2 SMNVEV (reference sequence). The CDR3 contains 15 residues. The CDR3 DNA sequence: TGTGCCAGCAGTTACGGGACACCAACTGATTCACCCCTCCACTTT. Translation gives CASSYGTPTDSPLHF.

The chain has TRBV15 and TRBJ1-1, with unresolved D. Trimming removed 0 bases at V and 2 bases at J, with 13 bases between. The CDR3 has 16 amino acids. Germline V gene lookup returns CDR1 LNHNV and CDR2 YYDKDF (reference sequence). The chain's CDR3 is CATSRDYAAGNTEAFF. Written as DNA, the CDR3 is TGTGCCACCAGCAGAGATTATGCGGCAGGTAACACTGAAGCTTTCTTT.

CDR3 sequence reads: CASSPLAGAKDTQYF. The CDR3 DNA is TGTGCCAGCTCACCCCTAGCGGGAGCGAAAGATACGCAGTATTTT. The rearrangement links TRBV18 to TRBJ2-3; 10 nucleotides match TRBD2. The CDR3 loop spans 15 amino acids. Germline lookup yields CDR1 KGHSH and CDR2 LQKENI. J was trimmed by 5 bases and V by 3 bases; bases with no gene match: 5.

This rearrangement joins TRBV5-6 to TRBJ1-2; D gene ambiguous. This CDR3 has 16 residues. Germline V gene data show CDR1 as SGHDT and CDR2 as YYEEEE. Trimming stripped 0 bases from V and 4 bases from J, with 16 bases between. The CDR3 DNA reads TGTGCCAGCAGCTTGGATCCGGCGATCCTGGCCTATGGCTACACCTTC. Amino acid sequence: CASSLDPAILAYGYTF.

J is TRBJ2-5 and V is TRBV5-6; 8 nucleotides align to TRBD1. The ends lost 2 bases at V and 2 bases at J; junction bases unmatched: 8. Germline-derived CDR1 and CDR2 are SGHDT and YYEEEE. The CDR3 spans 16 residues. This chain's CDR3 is CASSFLRTGWQETQYF. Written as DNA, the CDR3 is TGTGCCAGCAGCTTCCTCAGGACAGGGTGGCAAGAGACCCAGTACTTC.

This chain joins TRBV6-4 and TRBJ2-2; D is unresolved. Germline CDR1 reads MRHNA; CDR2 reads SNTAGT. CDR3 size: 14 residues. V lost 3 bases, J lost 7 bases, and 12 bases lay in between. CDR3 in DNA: TGTGCCAGCAGTGAAATGGGCTTCGGCGGGGAGCTGTTTTTT. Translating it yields CASSEMGFGGELFF.

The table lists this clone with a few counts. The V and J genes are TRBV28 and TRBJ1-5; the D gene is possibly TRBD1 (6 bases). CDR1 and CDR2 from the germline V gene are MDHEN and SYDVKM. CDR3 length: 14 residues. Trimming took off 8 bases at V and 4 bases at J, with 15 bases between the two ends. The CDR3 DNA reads TGTGCCAGCGTCCAGGGGTCTCGAAATCAGCCCCAGCATTTT. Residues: CASVQGSRNQPQHF.

The CDR3 DNA follows: TGCGCCAGCAGCCAGTCCAGGGGAGGGAATTCACCCCTCCACTTT. Amino acid sequence: CASSQSRGGNSPLHF. This chain connects TRBV4-1 to TRBJ1-6, with D tentatively TRBD1 (6 bases). In germline, CDR1 is MGHRA, CDR2 YSYEKL. The CDR3 loop spans 15 amino acids. Trimming cost V 3 bases and J 7 bases, with 13 bases left between them.

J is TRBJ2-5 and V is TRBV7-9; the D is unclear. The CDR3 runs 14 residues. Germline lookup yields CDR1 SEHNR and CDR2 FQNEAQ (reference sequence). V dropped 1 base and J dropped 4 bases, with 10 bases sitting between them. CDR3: CASSLVMDPETQYF. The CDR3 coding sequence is TGTGCCAGCAGCTTAGTTATGGATCCAGAGACCCAGTACTTC.

The CDR3 is CASSIRDRGTDEQYF. CDR3 sequence (DNA): TGTGCCAGCAGCATCCGGGACAGGGGGACGGACGAGCAGTACTTC. The chain recombines TRBV6-1 with TRBJ2-7, with 11 bases lining up with TRBD1. The length of the CDR3 is 15 residues. V was pared by 6 bases and J by 5 bases, with 9 bases of the junction left unmatched. Looked up from germline, CDR1 is MNHNS and CDR2 is SASEGT.